One and the same sample provided the 28 T cell receptor beta chains below, sequenced in a study of T cell responses to AZD1222 COVID-19 vaccine (dated by TCRdb to about 2021). The sample's time point, from its label and the paper: about 28 days (+/-7) after the second vaccine dose. Libraries were constructed by the immunoSEQ multiplex PCR assay. This is the immuneACCESS table as TCRdb keeps it, with only in-frame sequences that have V and J called. A part of the clones is gone; compared with another copy, unresolved V genes explain less than half, and the rest is unexplained. The table for this sample lists roughly 130,000 clones; 80% to 95% of them were counted only once. The ten biggest clones cover around 1.1% of the sample. Sequencing was performed on peripheral blood, taken 28 days after the second AZD1222 dose. These TCRs come from an adult who received the AZD1222 COVID-19 vaccine.

The chain couples TRBV27 to TRBJ2-7; D is undetermined. V shed 2 bases and J shed 3 bases, with 11 bases lying between them. Germline CDR1 reads MNHEY; CDR2 reads SMNVEV (reference sequence). The CDR3 totals 14 residues. The CDR3 reads CASSLRSARYEQYF. CDR3 in DNA: TGTGCCAGCAGTTTACGTTCGGCCCGCTACGAGCAGTACTTC.

The genes are TRBV7-2 and TRBJ1-1; no definite D call. The CDR3 is 13 amino acids. Per the germline V gene, CDR1 is SGHTA and CDR2 is FQGNSA. V lost 4 bases and J lost 0, with 6 bases in between. Here the CDR3 reads CASSSMVNTEAFF. The CDR3 coding sequence is TGTGCCAGCAGCTCTATGGTGAACACTGAAGCTTTCTTT.

The chain carries TRBV7-7 and TRBJ2-5; D possibly corresponds to TRBD2 (7 bases). The CDR3 consists of 17 residues. Trimming took 7 bases from V and 0 from J, leaving 21 bases between them. CDR1 and CDR2 from the germline V gene are SSHAT and FNYEAQ (reference sequence). CDR3 nucleotide sequence: TGTGCCAGCACCCCGGGAAGGGGGGGCAGGAACCAAGAGACCCAGTACTTC. This gives the protein CASTPGRGGRNQETQYF.

J is TRBJ2-2 and V is TRBV7-9; 10 bases align to TRBD1. V dropped 6 bases and J dropped 3; count of bases not matched to a gene: 10. CDR3 size: 17 residues. Germline V gene lookup returns CDR1 SEHNR and CDR2 FQNEAQ (reference sequence). CDR3 protein: CASSYKIGTGDTGELFF. The CDR3 DNA reads TGTGCCAGCAGTTATAAGATCGGGACAGGGGACACCGGGGAGCTGTTTTTT.

J is TRBJ2-1 and V is TRBV11-3, with D possibly TRBD1 on 7 matching bases. Germline V gives CDR1 SGHNT, CDR2 YENEEA. The germline V and J ends were trimmed by 0 bases and 8 bases, with 14 bases remaining between them. This CDR3 is 15 amino acids long. The CDR3: CASSLEGQPSDEQFF. CDR3 nucleotides: TGTGCCAGCAGCTTAGAGGGACAGCCTAGCGATGAGCAGTTCTTC.

The gene calls are TRBV19 and TRBJ1-1; TRBD1 agrees at 9 bases. CDR3 length equals 14 residues. CDR1 is LNHDA, CDR2 SQIVND, per germline (reference sequence). The J segment lost 5 bases and the V segment lost 4 bases, leaving 5 bases of the junction unmatched. The CDR3 coding sequence is TGTGCCAGTAGTAGGGGACAGGGAGGGACTGAAGCTTTCTTT. It translates to CASSRGQGGTEAFF.

V is TRBV5-1 and J is TRBJ2-3; the D is unclear. The V and J ends lost 4 bases and 3 bases respectively, with 6 bases between them. The length of the CDR3 is 12 residues. CDR1 and CDR2 from the germline V gene are SGHRS and YFSETQ. CDR3 residues: CASSPVTDTQYF. CDR3 DNA sequence: TGCGCCAGCAGCCCCGTAACAGATACGCAGTATTTT.

J is TRBJ2-3 and V is TRBV5-1; 9 bases map to TRBD2. The CDR3 totals 16 residues. Germline loops: CDR1 SGHRS, CDR2 YFSETQ. V shed 0 bases, J shed 2 bases, and the junction held 4 bases outside the gene matches. The CDR3: CASSLAPSGDTDTQYF. In DNA form, the CDR3 reads TGCGCCAGCAGCTTGGCCCCTAGCGGGGACACAGATACGCAGTATTTT.

The rearrangement joins TRBV20-1 to TRBJ2-1; D is ambiguous. This CDR3 contains 11 residues. Trimming cost V 3 bases and J 8 bases, with 8 bases left between them. Germline assignment: CDR1 DFQATT and CDR2 SNEGSKA (reference sequence). CDR3 coding DNA: TGCAGTGCTAGGATCCTAGATGAGCAGTTCTTC. Protein sequence: CSARILDEQFF.

The rearrangement uses TRBV7-3 and TRBJ2-1; maybe TRBD2 (5 bases). V gave up 0 bases and J gave up 7 bases, with 13 bases separating them. The CDR3 sequence is 15 residues long. Germline V gene lookup returns CDR1 SGHTA and CDR2 FQGTGA. CDR3 residues: CASSLTRGSGNEQFF. For the CDR3, the DNA is TGTGCCAGCAGCTTAACACGAGGGAGTGGTAATGAGCAGTTCTTC.

For this clone: Other nucleotide sequences in the sample specify the same CDR3. V is TRBV12-3 or TRBV12-4 and J is TRBJ1-1, with no clear D. The CDR3 is 12 amino acids. With 0 bases removed from V and 3 bases from J, the gap between germline ends came to 2 bases. The CDR3 spells CASSLADTEAFF. The CDR3 coding sequence is TGTGCCAGCAGTTTAGCGGACACTGAAGCTTTCTTT.

As concerns this clone: The sample contains more than one DNA sequence encoding this CDR3. The chain employs TRBV3-1 (or the pseudogene TRBV3-2) and TRBJ1-1; D gene ambiguous. The length of the CDR3 is 13 residues. V was pared by 4 bases and J by 1 base, with 7 bases between. Looked up from germline, CDR1 is LGHDT and CDR2 is YNNKEL (reference sequence). CDR3 in amino acids: CASSLTGNTEAFF. The CDR3 DNA sequence: TGTGCCAGCAGCCTTACCGGGAACACTGAAGCTTTCTTT.

This rearrangement joins TRBV27 to TRBJ2-3; D might be TRBD2 (7 bases). V lost 7 bases to trimming and J lost 6 bases, with 20 bases between them. Germline V CDR1 and CDR2: MNHEY, SMNVEV (reference sequence). CDR3 length: 15 residues. The CDR3 region has the DNA TGTGCCAGCACTCAAAGGTGGGGGGGCAGGGATACGCAGTATTTT. Its protein product is CASTQRWGGRDTQYF.

This chain joins TRBV5-1 and TRBJ1-1; 9 bases match TRBD1. V gave up 3 bases and J gave up 7 bases; unmatched junction bases: 4. Looked up from germline, CDR1 is SGHRS and CDR2 is YFSETQ. This CDR3 comprises 13 residues. In nucleotides, the CDR3 is TGCGCCAGCAGCTCCGGGACAGGGTTTGAAGCTTTCTTT. Its protein product is CASSSGTGFEAFF.

V is TRBV6-2 or TRBV6-3 and J is TRBJ2-7; 8 bases fit TRBD1. CDR1 MNHEY and CDR2 SVGEGT come from the germline V gene. Losses at the gene ends were 1 base for V and 4 bases for J; bases not matched to a gene: 6. This CDR3 contains 15 residues. The CDR3 loop is CASSYFGQGAYEQYF. As DNA, the CDR3 is TGTGCCAGCAGTTACTTTGGCCAGGGGGCATACGAGCAGTACTTC.

The chain carries TRBV30 and TRBJ1-5; D possibly corresponds to TRBD1 (5 bases). V lost 0 bases, J lost 2 bases, and 11 bases lay in between. The CDR3 consists of 15 residues. Germline V lookup: CDR1 GTSNPN, CDR2 SVGIG (reference sequence). Here the CDR3 DNA reads TGTGCCTGGAGTGTGGATGGGGGGGGCAATCAGCCCCAGCATTTT. Translating it yields CAWSVDGGGNQPQHF.

The V and J genes are TRBV12-5 and TRBJ1-1; D is unclear. V lost 6 bases, J lost 0 bases, and 2 bases lay in between. Germline CDR1 and CDR2: LGHNT and FRNRAP. This CDR3 comprises 11 residues. The CDR3 nucleotides are TGTGCTAGTGGGGTGAACACTGAAGCTTTCTTT. This gives the protein CASGVNTEAFF.

This rearrangement joins TRBV11-2 to TRBJ2-3, with no clear D. Trimming removed 5 bases from V and 6 bases from J, with 6 bases in between. CDR3 length equals 11 residues. CDR1 SGHAT and CDR2 FQNNGV come from the germline V gene. The CDR3 nucleotides read TGTGCCAGCAGCCCTTATGATACGCAGTATTTT. Translated, it gives CASSPYDTQYF.

V and J are TRBV7-2 and TRBJ2-3; 9 bases match TRBD2. In germline, CDR1 is SGHTA, CDR2 FQGNSA. Trimming at V came to 5 bases and at J to 0 bases, leaving 6 bases not matched to a gene. The CDR3 covers 16 residues. The CDR3 sequence: CASSPTGLASTDTQYF. Written as DNA, the CDR3 is TGTGCCAGCAGCCCGACGGGACTAGCTAGCACAGATACGCAGTATTTT.

The chain carries TRBV5-1 and TRBJ2-2; D may be TRBD1 (6 bases). CDR3 length: 15 residues. In germline, CDR1 is SGHRS, CDR2 YFSETQ. Trimming left V 5 bases short and J 0 bases short, with 11 bases between. The CDR3 sequence is CASSTGTTNTGELFF. In DNA, the CDR3 is TGCGCCAGCAGTACCGGGACAACGAACACCGGGGAGCTGTTTTTT. The variable domain in full, completed from reference TRBV5-1 and TRBJ2-2, reads KAGVTQTPRYLIKTRGQQVTLSCSPISGHRSVSWYQQTPGQGLQFLFEYFSETQRNKGNFPGRFSGRQFSNSRSEMNVSTLELGDSALYLCASSTGTTNTGELFFGEGSRLTVL.

This rearrangement joins TRBV7-8 to TRBJ1-6, with 7 positions matching TRBD1. J gave up 15 bases and V 2 bases, and 13 bases lay outside the gene matches. This CDR3 is 15 amino acids long. Germline CDR1 SGHVS, CDR2 FQNEAQ. The CDR3 sequence: CASSLRGDRALVLHF. The CDR3 DNA follows: TGTGCCAGCAGCTTAAGAGGAGACAGGGCATTAGTCCTCCACTTT.

This clone was picked up one time. This chain joins TRBV10-3 and TRBJ2-7; D remains unclear. Per the germline V gene, CDR1 is ENHRY and CDR2 is SYGVKD. CDR3 length equals 12 residues. The V end lost 7 bases, the J end lost 0 bases, and 7 bases lay between the germline ends. The CDR3 sequence is CAIKSDSYEQYF. Here the CDR3 DNA reads TGTGCCATCAAGTCGGACTCCTACGAGCAGTACTTC.

CDR3 loop: CASSLSSSGETQYF. The CDR3 DNA sequence: TGTGCCAGCAGCTTAAGTTCTAGCGGGGAGACCCAGTACTTC. J is TRBJ2-5 and V is TRBV7-9; 8 bases align to TRBD2. With V trimmed by 2 bases and J by 5 bases, 4 bases remained unmatched. The germline CDR1 and CDR2 sequences are SEHNR and FQNEAQ (reference sequence). This CDR3 comprises 14 residues.

The V and J genes are TRBV7-9 and TRBJ1-2; 7 bases line up with TRBD1. Germline-derived CDR1 and CDR2 are SEHNR and FQNEAQ (reference sequence). The CDR3 is 14 residues long. Unmatched junction bases numbered 11, after V lost 5 bases and J lost 8 bases. The CDR3 here is CASSPRQGSDGYTF. The CDR3 DNA reads TGTGCCAGCAGCCCCCGACAGGGCTCCGACGGCTACACCTTC. Looking up the rest from reference TRBV7-9 and TRBJ1-2 gives the full variable domain: DTGVSQNPRHKITKRGQNVTFRCDPISEHNRLYWYRQTLGQGPEFLTYFQNEAQLEKSRLLSDRFSAERPKGSFSTLEIQRTEQGDSAMYLCASSPRQGSDGYTFGSGTRLTVV.

This clone appeared a single time. The chain employs TRBV19 and TRBJ2-2; D may be TRBD1 (6 bases). The germline CDR1 and CDR2 sequences are LNHDA and SQIVND (reference sequence). V was trimmed by 4 bases and J by 1 base, leaving 10 bases between them. The CDR3 totals 15 residues. The CDR3 DNA reads as TGTGCCAGTAGTACCCTGACAGGGAACACCGGGGAGCTGTTTTTT. It encodes CASSTLTGNTGELFF.

V is TRBV4-1 and J is TRBJ1-5; D is unresolved. The CDR3 totals 15 residues. CDR1 and CDR2 from the germline V gene are MGHRA and YSYEKL. V was trimmed by 1 base and J by 3 bases, leaving 10 bases between them. CDR3: CASSQVEDFNQPQHF. The CDR3 DNA sequence: TGCGCCAGCAGCCAAGTGGAAGACTTCAATCAGCCCCAGCATTTT.

J is TRBJ1-5 and V is TRBV15; D remains unclear. In germline, CDR1 is LNHNV, CDR2 YYDKDF (reference sequence). V was pared by 0 bases and J by 4 bases, with 7 bases between. This CDR3 has 14 residues. The CDR3 DNA is TGTGCCACCAGCAGAGATTTAGGGAATCAGCCCCAGCATTTT. This encodes CATSRDLGNQPQHF.

The genes are TRBV5-1 and TRBJ1-2; unclear D gene. Germline assignment: CDR1 SGHRS and CDR2 YFSETQ. The V and J ends lost 0 bases and 7 bases respectively, with 13 bases between them. This CDR3 region has 14 residues. The CDR3 bases are TGCGCCAGCAGCTTGGTAACGGGGAATGCTGGCTACACCTTC. Translation gives CASSLVTGNAGYTF.